These 20 T cell receptor beta chains were sequenced from one sample in a study of cytomegalovirus exposure and HLA in healthy donors. In the PCR, 60 Vbeta and 13 Jbeta primers were used. Repertoires were generated with immunoSEQ multiplex PCR, while TCRdb's copy carries only in-frame clones and drops some. The sample records some 96,000 clones, more than 70% being singletons. Sequencing was performed on PBMCs. These receptors originate from a female donor in good health and CMV-seronegative.

The chain has TRBV6-5 and TRBJ1-3; D is undetermined. V was cut by 7 bases and J by 0 bases, with 13 bases left in between. CDR3 length: 15 residues. Looked up from germline, CDR1 is MNHEY and CDR2 is SVGAGI. CDR3 in amino acids: CASTPLLTSGNTIYF. The CDR3 DNA is TGTGCCAGCACCCCTCTATTAACCTCTGGAAACACCATATATTTT.

This clone has a single count. This CDR3 is CASRENSPLHF. CDR3 DNA: TGTGCCAGCAGGGAGAATTCACCCCTCCACTTT. The chain has TRBV2 and TRBJ1-6; D gene unclear. This CDR3 region has 11 residues. Germline loops: CDR1 SNHLY, CDR2 FYNNEI. Trimming took 6 bases from V and 7 from J, leaving 4 bases between them. The entire variable domain, with the rest obtained from reference TRBV2 and TRBJ1-6, is as follows: EPEVTQTPSHQVTQMGQEVILRCVPISNHLYFYWYRQILGQKVEFLVSFYNNEISEKSEIFDDQFSVERPDGSNFTLKIRSTKLEDSAMYFCASRENSPLHFGNGTRLTVT.

The chain uses TRBV2 and TRBJ2-5, with TRBD2 as a possible D gene (5 bases). CDR3 length equals 14 residues. Trimming removed 6 bases from V and 5 bases from J, with 16 bases in between. Germline V gene lookup returns CDR1 SNHLY and CDR2 FYNNEI. CDR3 protein: CASSMRVSIETQYF. CDR3 DNA: TGTGCCAGCAGCATGAGGGTTTCGATTGAGACCCAGTACTTC.

The gene calls are TRBV7-2 and TRBJ2-7, with TRBD2 identical over 8 bases. Germline trimming cut 5 bases from V and 0 bases from J; bases unmatched to any gene: 9. This CDR3 spans 16 amino acids. Germline lookup yields CDR1 SGHTA and CDR2 FQGNSA. CDR3 sequence reads: CASSPAGGRTSYEQYF. In DNA form, the CDR3 reads TGTGCCAGCAGCCCAGCCGGCGGGAGGACCTCCTACGAGCAGTACTTC.

The chain joins TRBV6-5 to TRBJ2-1, with 12 bases matching TRBD2. The CDR3 covers 16 residues. From germline, CDR1 is MNHEY and CDR2 SVGAGI. The V gene end was trimmed by 4 bases and the J gene end by 7 bases; junction bases not matched to a gene: 8. In nucleotides, the CDR3 is TGTGCCAGCAGTTCGCTTAGGACTAGCGGGAATAATGAGCAGTTCTTC. This translates into CASSSLRTSGNNEQFF.

The genes are TRBV6-1 and TRBJ1-2; TRBD1 matches 7 bases. The CDR3 spans 14 residues. V shed 5 bases and J 1 base; nucleotides not matched to a gene: 4. Germline CDR1 reads MNHNS; CDR2 reads SASEGT. For the CDR3, the DNA is TGTGCCAGCAGTAGTCACAGGGGTAACTATGGCTACACCTTC. Amino acid sequence: CASSSHRGNYGYTF.

The sample holds one count of this clone. The rearrangement links TRBV30 to TRBJ1-5; D is unclear. The CDR3 extends over 14 amino acids. CDR1 and CDR2 from the germline V gene are GTSNPN and SVGIG (reference sequence). V lost 7 bases, J lost 4 bases, and 17 bases lay in between. The CDR3: CASSTTVTNQPQHF. CDR3 sequence (DNA): TGTGCCTCCTCTACCACGGTTACGAATCAGCCCCAGCATTTT. The whole variable domain, remainder taken from reference TRBV30 and TRBJ1-5, is SQTIHQWPATLVQPVGSPLSLECTVEGTSNPNLYWYRQAAGRGLQLLFYSVGIGQISSEVPQNLSASRPQDRQFILSSKKLLLSDSGFYLCASSTTVTNQPQHFGDGTRLSIL.

Turning to this clone: Its ends do not fully match the called genes, so a read error is possible. V and J are TRBV5-6 and TRBJ1-2, with 8 bases that match TRBD1. The CDR3 sequence is 13 residues long. Germline V gene lookup returns CDR1 SGHDT and CDR2 YYEEEE. Written as DNA, the CDR3 is TGTGCCAGCAGCCCGCTTGAAATGGACAGGGTGTCCTTC. Its translation: CASSPLEMDRVSF.

This rearrangement joins TRBV5-4 to TRBJ1-1, with D possibly matching TRBD1 (5 bases). Germline V lookup: CDR1 SGHNT, CDR2 YYREEE (reference sequence). CDR3 size: 15 residues. V gave up 3 bases and J gave up 1 base, with 13 bases separating them. The CDR3 here is CASSSLDKGNTEAFF. The CDR3 DNA reads TGTGCCAGCAGCTCCTTGGACAAGGGGAACACTGAAGCTTTCTTT.

The rearrangement uses TRBV18 and TRBJ2-7; 13 bases are a match to TRBD2. The length of the CDR3 is 15 residues. Germline values: CDR1 KGHSH, CDR2 LQKENI. Trimming took 6 bases from V and 4 from J; bases not matched to a gene: 6. DNA for the CDR3: TGTGCCAGCTCCCTCACTAGCGGGGGGGCGTACGAGCAGTACTTC. Protein: CASSLTSGGAYEQYF.

The chain uses TRBV11-2 and TRBJ2-7, with D perhaps matching TRBD1 (6 bases). The CDR3 sequence is 14 residues long. Trimming took off 4 bases at V and 3 bases at J, with 13 bases between the two ends. Per germline, CDR1 SGHAT and CDR2 FQNNGV. The CDR3 loop reads CASSSFTGFYEQYF. CDR3 in DNA: TGTGCCAGCAGCTCATTCACAGGGTTCTACGAGCAGTACTTC.

This clone occurred once. The rearrangement joins TRBV6-6 to TRBJ1-1; 11 nucleotides line up with TRBD1. This CDR3 is 14 amino acids long. CDR1 MNHNY and CDR2 SVGAGI come from the germline V gene (reference sequence). This CDR3 reads CESWTGGGKTEAFF. CDR3 coding DNA: TGTGAGAGCTGGACAGGGGGCGGAAAGACTGAAGCTTTCTTT.

The chain is built from TRBV19 and TRBJ1-1; D remains ambiguous. The V gene lost 7 bases and the J gene lost 1 base, with 7 bases spanning the gap. This CDR3 contains 12 residues. Germline V gene sequence: CDR1 LNHDA, CDR2 SQIVND (reference sequence). CDR3 DNA sequence: TGTGCCAGTAAGTACTCGAACACTGAAGCTTTCTTT. This codes for CASKYSNTEAFF.

V usage is TRBV5-4 and J usage is TRBJ1-4, with a possible D match to TRBD1 (6 bases). V was pared by 0 bases and J by 3 bases, with 9 bases between. CDR1 SGHNT and CDR2 YYREEE come from the germline V gene (reference sequence). This CDR3 has 15 residues. The CDR3 coding sequence is TGTGCCAGCAGCTTGGAAGGGGGTGCTAATGAAAAACTGTTTTTT. Translated: CASSLEGGANEKLFF.

The gene calls are TRBV2 and TRBJ2-7; D is unresolved. CDR3 length: 15 amino acids. Germline CDR1 reads SNHLY; CDR2 reads FYNNEI. V gave up 7 bases and J gave up 3 bases, with 19 bases separating them. CDR3 in amino acids: CASNQNPRHIYEQYF. CDR3 DNA sequence: TGTGCCAGCAACCAGAACCCGAGACACATCTACGAGCAGTACTTC. Complete variable domain (other parts from reference TRBV2 and TRBJ2-7): EPEVTQTPSHQVTQMGQEVILRCVPISNHLYFYWYRQILGQKVEFLVSFYNNEISEKSEIFDDQFSVERPDGSNFTLKIRSTKLEDSAMYFCASNQNPRHIYEQYFGPGTRLTVT.

The chain recombines TRBV5-1 with TRBJ2-1; TRBD2 agrees at 7 bases. The germline gives CDR1 SGHRS, CDR2 YFSETQ. Trimming at V came to 1 base and at J to 0 bases, leaving 1 base not matched to a gene. CDR3 length equals 15 residues. CDR3 nucleotides: TGCGCCAGCAGCTTGTCGGGGGGCTCCTACAATGAGCAGTTCTTC. It translates to CASSLSGGSYNEQFF.

The gene calls are TRBV7-8 and TRBJ2-1; TRBD2 agrees at 8 bases. Germline CDR1 SGHVS, CDR2 FQNEAQ. This CDR3 has 15 amino acids. V lost 1 base to trimming and J lost 9 bases; unmatched junction nucleotides: 8. This CDR3 is CASSLDRGGYGEQFF. The CDR3 DNA follows: TGTGCCAGCAGCTTAGATCGGGGGGGGTACGGTGAGCAGTTCTTC.

CDR3 amino acids: CASSPLPNGYTF. CDR3 nucleotides: TGTGCCAGCAGCCCCCTACCAAATGGCTACACCTTC. The gene calls are TRBV7-9 and TRBJ1-2; D is unresolved. The germline CDR1 and CDR2 sequences are SEHNR and FQNEAQ (reference sequence). CDR3 size: 12 residues. With 5 bases removed from V and 6 bases from J, the gap between germline ends came to 10 bases.

This sequence joins TRBV6-4 and TRBJ2-1, with D possibly matching TRBD2 (5 bases). This CDR3 is built from 14 residues. Trimming removed 0 bases at V and 11 bases at J, with 14 bases between. Germline CDR1 reads MRHNA; CDR2 reads SNTAGT. CDR3 in DNA: TGTGCCAGCAGTGACTCCCCGGAGGCCCCGAAGCAGTTCTTC. Protein product: CASSDSPEAPKQFF.

This chain uses TRBV5-6 with TRBJ1-5; 9 bases align to TRBD1. The CDR3 is 15 amino acids. With 4 bases clipped from V and 7 bases from J, the junction kept 9 bases outside the gene matches. Germline V lookup: CDR1 SGHDT, CDR2 YYEEEE. The CDR3 DNA is TGTGCCAGCAGCAGGGGGGACAGGGAGGGCCAGCCCCAGCATTTT. This sequence encodes CASSRGDREGQPQHF.